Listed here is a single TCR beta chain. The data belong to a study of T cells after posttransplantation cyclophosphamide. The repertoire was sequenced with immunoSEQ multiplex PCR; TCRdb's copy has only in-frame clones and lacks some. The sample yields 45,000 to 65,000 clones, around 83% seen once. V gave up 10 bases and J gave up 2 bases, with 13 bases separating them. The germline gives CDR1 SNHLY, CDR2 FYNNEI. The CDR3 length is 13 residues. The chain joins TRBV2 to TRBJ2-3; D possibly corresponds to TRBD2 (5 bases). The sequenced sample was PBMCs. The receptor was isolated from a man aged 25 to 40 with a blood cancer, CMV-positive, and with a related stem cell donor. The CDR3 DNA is TGTGCCAACAAAGGGAGTCCCACAGATACGCAGTATTTT. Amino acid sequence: CANKGSPTDTQYF.